The clone carrying this T cell receptor beta chain has ten or more counts. This entry is derived from a study of T cell repertoires in cytomegalovirus infection. V was cut by 2 bases and J by 0 bases, with 8 bases left in between. Germline loops: CDR1 SGHDN, CDR2 FVKESK. The CDR3 runs 16 residues. MiXCR, applied by TCRdb to the reads, yields one record per CDR3 protein. The sample comprises about 210,000 distinct CDR3 sequences, roughly 6.5% of which are singletons, and 5.5% to 6.5% rests with the top ten. The origin of this receptor is a human donor in good health (CMV status not recorded). Some clones in this sample may be carry-over from other donors' samples. The chain carries TRBV14 and TRBJ1-6; D may be TRBD1 (5 bases). Input material: PBMCs. CDR3 bases: TGTGCCAGCAGCCAACAGGGAAGCTCCTATAATTCACCCCTCCACTTT. It translates to CASSQQGSSYNSPLHF.